This TCR beta chain was profiled in a study of human T cells and chemical hapten exposure. Study background: Small volume differences among pooled libraries mainly caused per-sample TCR yield variation.

Treatment given: therapeutic diphenylcyclopropenone sensitization with weekly scalp DPC. During construction of the library, unique molecular identifiers were attached to individual cDNA molecules for quantitative, reproducible TCR counting. TCRdb reanalysed the reads using MiXCR and keeps one entry per CDR3 protein. The sample consists of approximately 2,700 distinct CDR3 sequences, approximately 45% of them appearing once. V was clipped by 6 bases and J by 2 bases; unmatched bases: 7. Germline V lookup: CDR1 SQVTM, CDR2 ANQGSEA. The CDR3 runs 13 residues. This clonotype originated in an adult with alopecia areata. Some clones in this sample may be carry-over from other donors' samples. This table probably holds off-target reads from a library built for another chain. The starting material was whole blood, obtained before DPC sensitization or 2, 6, or about 24 weeks after (not recorded which). The V gene is TRBV29-1, the J gene TRBJ2-7; 7 nucleotides agree with TRBD2. The CDR3 protein is CSVSPGGAYEQYF. CDR3 nucleotide sequence: TGCAGCGTCTCCCCGGGAGGCGCCTACGAGCAGTACTTC.